What follows are 5 T cell receptor beta chains derived from one specimen sequenced in a study of CD8+ T cells in alopecia areata. Reverse transcribed after extraction, RNA yielded cDNA as the sequencing template. Assay: immunoSEQ multiplex PCR; the TCRdb copy retains only in-frame clones and omits some. This sample yields about 190,000 clones, of which around 50% are seen a single time; roughly 14% belongs to the top ten. The input for sequencing was CD4+ T cells sorted from blood, taken at week 0. The origin of the receptors is a human donor with alopecia areata.

This chain uses TRBV25-1 with TRBJ1-1; D not certain. V lost 8 bases to trimming and J lost 0 bases, with 10 bases between them. The CDR3 contains 13 residues. Germline CDR1 and CDR2: MGHDK and SYGVNS. DNA for the CDR3: TGTGCCAGCGCCCTATCCGTGAACACTGAAGCTTTCTTT. Encoded protein: CASALSVNTEAFF.

The chain uses TRBV6-1 and TRBJ2-5; no reliable D call. Trimming took 2 bases from V and 5 from J, leaving 6 bases between them. Germline V gene sequence: CDR1 MNHNS, CDR2 SASEGT. This CDR3 is built from 12 residues. CDR3 protein: CASSEHPETQYF. The DNA of the CDR3 is TGTGCCAGCAGTGAACATCCGGAGACCCAGTACTTC.

This clone has at least ten counts. The chain combines TRBV2 with TRBJ2-5; TRBD2 might be the D (5 bases). Germline values: CDR1 SNHLY, CDR2 FYNNEI. The CDR3 runs 15 residues. V was clipped by 5 bases and J by 5 bases, with 18 bases between them. The chain's CDR3 is CASSYGPELGETQYF. Here the CDR3 DNA reads TGTGCCAGCAGTTATGGACCCGAACTAGGGGAGACCCAGTACTTC.

This rearrangement joins TRBV2 to TRBJ2-3; no firm D call. Germline CDR1 is SNHLY and CDR2 is FYNNEI. Trimming pared 1 base from V and 4 bases from J, leaving 9 bases between. CDR3 length: 14 amino acids. CDR3 region: CASSEGRASDTQYF. DNA of the CDR3: TGTGCCAGCAGTGAAGGCCGGGCTTCAGATACGCAGTATTTT.

The chain joins TRBV5-1 to TRBJ2-5; D ambiguous. CDR1 and CDR2 from the germline V gene are SGHRS and YFSETQ. This CDR3 is 15 amino acids long. Trimming cost V 1 base and J 1 base, with 11 bases left between them. The CDR3 DNA is TGCGCCAGCAGCTTGTCCTCCGGAATCCAAGAGACCCAGTACTTC. It translates to CASSLSSGIQETQYF.